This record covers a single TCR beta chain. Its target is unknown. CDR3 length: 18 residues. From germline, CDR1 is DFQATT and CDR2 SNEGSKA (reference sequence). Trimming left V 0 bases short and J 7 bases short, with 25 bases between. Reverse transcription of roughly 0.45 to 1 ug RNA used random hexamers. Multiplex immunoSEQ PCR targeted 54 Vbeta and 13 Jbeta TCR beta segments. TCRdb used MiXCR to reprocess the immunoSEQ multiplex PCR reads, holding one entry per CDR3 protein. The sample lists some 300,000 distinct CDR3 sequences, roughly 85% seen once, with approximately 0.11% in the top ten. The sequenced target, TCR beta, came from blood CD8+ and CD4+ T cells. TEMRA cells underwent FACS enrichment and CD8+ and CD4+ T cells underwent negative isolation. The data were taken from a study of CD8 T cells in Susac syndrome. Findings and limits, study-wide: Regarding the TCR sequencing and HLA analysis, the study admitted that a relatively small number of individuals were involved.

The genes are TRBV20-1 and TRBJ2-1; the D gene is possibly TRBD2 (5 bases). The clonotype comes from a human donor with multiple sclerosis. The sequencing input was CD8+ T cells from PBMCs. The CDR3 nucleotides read TGCAGTGCTAGAGAGACGCTAACGCGGGTTGCACCCCGAAATGAGCAGTTCTTC. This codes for CSARETLTRVAPRNEQFF.